The present entry profiles one T cell receptor (beta chain) with its context. What it binds is unknown. Germline lookup yields CDR1 SGHTA and CDR2 FQGTGA. This CDR3 has 14 residues. The V and J ends lost 2 bases and 7 bases respectively, with 9 bases between them. The sample comes from a study of blood T cells in healthy people across ages. Study observations and caveats: There was no known CMV status for donors, so expanded clonotype changes were possibly confounded.

The use of a sample-barcoded 5' primer and a J-beta primer mix characterized a second PCR of roughly 7 to 12 cycles. TCRdb re-called the 5' RACE reads through MiXCR, storing one row per CDR3 protein. The table shows some 1.4 million distinct CDR3 sequences, with around 42% occurring only once. This receptor was taken from a woman aged 18-29 years in good health. This chain links TRBV7-3 with TRBJ1-6; D not resolved. The sample comprised blood. As DNA, the CDR3 is TGTGCCAGCAGCTTACAGCCTTTCAATTCACCCCTCCACTTT. This encodes CASSLQPFNSPLHF. The entire variable domain, with the rest obtained from reference TRBV7-3 and TRBJ1-6, is as follows: GAGVSQTPSNKVTEKGKYVELRCDPISGHTALYWYRQSLGQGPEFLIYFQGTGAADDSGLPNDRFFAVRPEGSVSTLKIQRTERGDSAVYLCASSLQPFNSPLHFGNGTRLTVT.